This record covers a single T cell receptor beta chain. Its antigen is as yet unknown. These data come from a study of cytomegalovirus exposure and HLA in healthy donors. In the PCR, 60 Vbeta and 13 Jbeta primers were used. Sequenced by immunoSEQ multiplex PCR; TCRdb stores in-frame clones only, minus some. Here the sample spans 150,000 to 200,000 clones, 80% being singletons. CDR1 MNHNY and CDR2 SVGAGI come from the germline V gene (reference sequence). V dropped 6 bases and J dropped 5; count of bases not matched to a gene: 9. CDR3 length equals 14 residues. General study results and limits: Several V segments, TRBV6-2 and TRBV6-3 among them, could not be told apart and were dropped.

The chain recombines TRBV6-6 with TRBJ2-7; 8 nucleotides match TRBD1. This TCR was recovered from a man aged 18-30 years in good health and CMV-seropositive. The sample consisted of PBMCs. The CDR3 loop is CASSWTGRFDEQYF. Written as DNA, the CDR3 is TGTGCCAGCAGCTGGACAGGGAGGTTCGACGAGCAGTACTTC.